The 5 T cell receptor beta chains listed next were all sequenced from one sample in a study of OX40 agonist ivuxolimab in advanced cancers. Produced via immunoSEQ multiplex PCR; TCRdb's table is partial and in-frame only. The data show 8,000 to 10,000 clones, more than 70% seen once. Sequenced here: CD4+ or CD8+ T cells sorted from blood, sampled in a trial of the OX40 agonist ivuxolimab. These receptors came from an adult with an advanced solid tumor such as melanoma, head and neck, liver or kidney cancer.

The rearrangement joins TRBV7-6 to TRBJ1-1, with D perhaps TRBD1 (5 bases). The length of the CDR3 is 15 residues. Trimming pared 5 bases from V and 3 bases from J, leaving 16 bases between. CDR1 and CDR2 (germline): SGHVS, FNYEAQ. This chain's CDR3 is CASSPHGTGDTEAFF. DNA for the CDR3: TGTGCCAGCAGCCCACATGGGACGGGGGACACTGAAGCTTTCTTT.

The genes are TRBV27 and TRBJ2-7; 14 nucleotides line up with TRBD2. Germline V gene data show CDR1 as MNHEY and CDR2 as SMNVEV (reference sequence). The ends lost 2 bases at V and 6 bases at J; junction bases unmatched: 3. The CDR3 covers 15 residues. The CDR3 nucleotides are TGTGCCAGCAGTTTAGGGACTAGCGGGGGCGGCGAGCAGTACTTC. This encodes CASSLGTSGGGEQYF.

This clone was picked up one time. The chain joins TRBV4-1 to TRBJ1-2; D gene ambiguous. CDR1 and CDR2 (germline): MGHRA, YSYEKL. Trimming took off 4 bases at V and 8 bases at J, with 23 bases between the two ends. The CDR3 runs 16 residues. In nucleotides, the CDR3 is TGCGCCAGCAGCCCCTCCTCCACATTGCCCTCATGGGGCTACACCTTC. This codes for CASSPSSTLPSWGYTF.

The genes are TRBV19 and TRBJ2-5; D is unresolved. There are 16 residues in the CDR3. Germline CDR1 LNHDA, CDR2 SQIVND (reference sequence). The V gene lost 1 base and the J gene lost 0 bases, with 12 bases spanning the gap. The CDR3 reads CASSIAQNGYQETQYF. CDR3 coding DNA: TGTGCCAGTAGTATAGCCCAGAATGGGTACCAAGAGACCCAGTACTTC.

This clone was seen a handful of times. CDR3 nucleotide sequence: TGTGCCAGCAGCTTGTATGCCGGGGTAGAGACCCAGTACTTC. Translated: CASSLYAGVETQYF. V and J are TRBV5-4 and TRBJ2-5, with a possible D match to TRBD2 (5 bases). V dropped 1 base and J dropped 4 bases, with 11 bases sitting between them. The CDR3 length is 14 residues. The germline V gene has CDR1 SGHNT and CDR2 YYREEE (reference sequence). Supplemented by reference TRBV5-4 and TRBJ2-5, the full variable domain reads ETGVTQSPTHLIKTRGQQVTLRCSSQSGHNTVSWYQQALGQGPQFIFQYYREEENGRGNFPPRFSGLQFPNYSSELNVNALELDDSALYLCASSLYAGVETQYFGPGTRLLVL.